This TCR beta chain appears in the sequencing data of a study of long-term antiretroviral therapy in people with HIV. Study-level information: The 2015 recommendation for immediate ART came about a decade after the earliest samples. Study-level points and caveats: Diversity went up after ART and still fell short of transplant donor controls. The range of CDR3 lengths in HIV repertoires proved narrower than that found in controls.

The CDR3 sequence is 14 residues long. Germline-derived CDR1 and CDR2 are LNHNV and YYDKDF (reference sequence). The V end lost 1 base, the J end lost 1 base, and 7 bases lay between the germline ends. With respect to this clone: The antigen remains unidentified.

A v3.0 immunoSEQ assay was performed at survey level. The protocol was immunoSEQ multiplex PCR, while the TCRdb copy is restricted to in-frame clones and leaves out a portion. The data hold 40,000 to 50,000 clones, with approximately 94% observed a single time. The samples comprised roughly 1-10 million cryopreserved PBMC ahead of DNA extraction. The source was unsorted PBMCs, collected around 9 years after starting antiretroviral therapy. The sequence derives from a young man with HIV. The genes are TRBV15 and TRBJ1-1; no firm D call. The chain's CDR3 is CATSRGQPNTEAFF. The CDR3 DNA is TGTGCCACCAGCAGAGGTCAACCGAACACTGAAGCTTTCTTT.